This T cell receptor beta chain derives from a study of blood T cell repertoires in COVID-19. Study background: The samples span acute and convalescent COVID-19 from the United States, Italy and Spain. Sample material is recorded as cDNA or gDNA derived from T cells, B-cell-depleted T cells, or PBMCs.

Seattle patients were enrolled during active infection and followed longitudinally. The assay was immunoSEQ multiplex PCR, and TCRdb's table has in-frame clones only and misses some. The sample has fewer than 700,000 clones, 85% to 90% seen once. V was cut by 1 base and J by 11 bases, with 14 bases left in between. The germline V gene encodes CDR1 MNHNS and CDR2 SASEGT. The CDR3 runs to 13 residues. The rearrangement joins TRBV6-1 to TRBJ1-1; D not resolved. The source is a woman between 50 and 59 years old with COVID-19, enrolled during active disease. Sequenced input: peripheral blood. Here the CDR3 reads CASSEVSTRGAFF. CDR3 coding DNA: TGTGCCAGCAGTGAAGTCTCAACCAGAGGGGCTTTCTTT.